This T cell receptor beta chain was recorded in a study of cytomegalovirus exposure and HLA in healthy donors. Study observations and caveats: As was reported, the HLA-A and HLA-B alleles of most subjects were accurately predicted from TCR beta sequences. Among TCR sequences, most were rare, though some public TCRs appeared in many donors.

As regards this clone: Its antigen remains unidentified.

Primers included in the PCR were 60 Vbeta and 13 Jbeta primers. Method: immunoSEQ multiplex PCR; TCRdb's copy keeps in-frame clones and lacks some. Of 150,000 to 200,000 clones in the sample, 75% to 80% were seen once. This CDR3 spans 16 amino acids. The germline CDR1 and CDR2 sequences are SGDLS and YYNGEE. The J segment lost 1 base and the V segment lost 6 bases, leaving 11 bases of the junction unmatched. This chain joins TRBV9 and TRBJ2-5; 8 bases match TRBD2. The sample consisted of PBMCs. The TCR sequence derives from a man aged 35-49 years in good health and CMV-seropositive. CDR3 region: CASNPSGGRRQETQYF. Written as DNA, the CDR3 is TGTGCCAGCAACCCCTCGGGCGGGAGGCGCCAAGAGACCCAGTACTTC.